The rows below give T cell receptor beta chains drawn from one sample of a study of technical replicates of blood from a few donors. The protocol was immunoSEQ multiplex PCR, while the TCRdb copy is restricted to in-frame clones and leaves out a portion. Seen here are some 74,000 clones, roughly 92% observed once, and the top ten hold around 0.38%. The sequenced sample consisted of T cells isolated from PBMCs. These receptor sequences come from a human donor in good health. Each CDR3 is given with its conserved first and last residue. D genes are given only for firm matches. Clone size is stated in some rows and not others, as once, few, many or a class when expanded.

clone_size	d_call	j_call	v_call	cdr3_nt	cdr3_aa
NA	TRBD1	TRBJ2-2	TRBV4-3	TGCGCCAGCAGCCAAGAACTTCCGGGACAGACTTTCACCGGGGAGCTGTTTTTT	CASSQELPGQTFTGELFF
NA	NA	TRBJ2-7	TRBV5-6	TGTGCCAGCAGCTTGAGGGGATACGAGCAGTACTTC	CASSLRGYEQYF
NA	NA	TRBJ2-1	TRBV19	TGTGCCAGTAGTAGCGCCCGGAGTTCCTACAATGAGCAGTTCTTC	CASSSARSSYNEQFF
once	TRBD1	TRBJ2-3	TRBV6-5	TGTGCCAGCTACCCAGGGGGCCTCACAGATACGCAGTATTTT	CASYPGGLTDTQYF
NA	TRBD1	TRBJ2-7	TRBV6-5	TGTGCCAGCAGTCGACAGGGTCCGCGCGAGCAGTACTTC	CASSRQGPREQYF
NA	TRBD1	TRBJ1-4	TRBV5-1	TGCGCCAGCAGCTCCTATCTGGGGACAGGCGAAAAACTGTTTTTT	CASSSYLGTGEKLFF
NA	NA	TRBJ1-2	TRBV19	TGTGCCAGTTCGACAGCGAATTATAATGGCTACACCTTC	CASSTANYNGYTF
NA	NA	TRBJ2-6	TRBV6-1	TGTGCCAGCAAGTCAGCGCACTCTGGGGCCAACGTCCTGACTTTC	CASKSAHSGANVLTF
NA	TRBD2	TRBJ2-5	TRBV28	TGTGCCAGCAGGGCTAGCGGGGATGGTAAAGAGACCCAGTACTTC	CASRASGDGKETQYF
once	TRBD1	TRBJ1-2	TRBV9	TGTGCCAGCAGAGAGACCGGGACAGGTTGCTACACCTTC	CASRETGTGCYTF
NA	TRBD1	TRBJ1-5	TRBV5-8	TGTGCCAGCAGCTCTACAGGGGTAACTCAGCCCCAGCATTTT	CASSSTGVTQPQHF